Listed here is a single TCR beta chain. The data belong to a study of cytomegalovirus exposure and HLA in healthy donors. Trimming took off 4 bases at V and 5 bases at J, with 15 bases between the two ends. This CDR3 contains 14 residues. The germline CDR1 and CDR2 sequences are SGDLS and YYNGEE. PCR primers comprised 60 Vbeta and 13 Jbeta primers. Only in-frame clones appear in the TCRdb table, and some are missing; sequencing was by immunoSEQ multiplex PCR. The repertoire holds 150,000 to 200,000 clones, with roughly 73% as singletons. Material: PBMCs. This clonotype originated in a woman in her thirties or forties in good health and CMV-seropositive. This chain uses TRBV9 with TRBJ1-1; a weak D match, TRBD1 (6 bases). CDR3 region: CASSPTGGRTEAFF. For the CDR3, the DNA is TGTGCCAGCAGCCCCACGGGGGGCAGGACTGAAGCTTTCTTT.